This T cell receptor beta chain was identified in a study of CD8 T cells in ankylosing spondylitis. Study conclusions and caveats: Blood from ankylosing spondylitis patients appeared to carry a characteristic roughly 8-variant TCR beta motif. Some of these motif variants have turned up before, in reports on reactive arthritis synovial fluid and blood. Reports say disease-linked clones showed up significantly more in matched ankylosing spondylitis synovial fluid.

On this clonotype: Its antigen remains unidentified.

Library preparation for TCR beta used quantitative 5'-RACE with molecular barcodes. From the 5' RACE reads, TCRdb called clonotypes with MiXCR, one entry per CDR3 protein. The sample holds around 340,000 distinct CDR3 sequences, 14% to 15% seen once. CDR3 length: 14 residues. The germline V gene encodes CDR1 SGHTA and CDR2 FQGNSA. V lost 5 bases to trimming and J lost 4 bases; unmatched junction nucleotides: 3. This rearrangement joins TRBV7-2 to TRBJ2-5; TRBD1 aligns across 11 bases. The TCR sequence derives from a male donor with ankylosing spondylitis or in good health (not recorded which). The material sequenced was blood, either unsorted or a sorted T cell fraction (not recorded which). The CDR3, as DNA: TGTGCCAGCAGCCGCGGGACAGGGGGAGAGACCCAGTACTTC. Translating it yields CASSRGTGGETQYF.